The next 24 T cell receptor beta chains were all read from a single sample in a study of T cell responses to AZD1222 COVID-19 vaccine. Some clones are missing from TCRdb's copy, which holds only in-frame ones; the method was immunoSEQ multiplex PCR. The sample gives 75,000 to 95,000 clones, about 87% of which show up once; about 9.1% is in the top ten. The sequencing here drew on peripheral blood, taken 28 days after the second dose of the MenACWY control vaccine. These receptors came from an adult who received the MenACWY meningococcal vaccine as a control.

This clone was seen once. In nucleotides, the CDR3 is TGTGCCAGCAGTGGATCCGGGACTTCTCAGCATTTT. Protein: CASSGSGTSQHF. The chain joins TRBV12-3 or TRBV12-4 to TRBJ1-5; possible D gene TRBD1, 5 bases. V was shortened by 5 bases and J by 13 bases, with 15 bases between the two germline ends. The CDR3 sequence is 12 residues long.

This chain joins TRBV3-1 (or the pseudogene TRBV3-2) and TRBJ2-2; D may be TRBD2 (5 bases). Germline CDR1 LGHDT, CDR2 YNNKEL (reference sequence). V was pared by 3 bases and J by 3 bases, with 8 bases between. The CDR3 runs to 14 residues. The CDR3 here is CASSQDSYTGELFF. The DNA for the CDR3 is TGTGCCAGCAGCCAGGACTCGTACACCGGGGAGCTGTTTTTT.

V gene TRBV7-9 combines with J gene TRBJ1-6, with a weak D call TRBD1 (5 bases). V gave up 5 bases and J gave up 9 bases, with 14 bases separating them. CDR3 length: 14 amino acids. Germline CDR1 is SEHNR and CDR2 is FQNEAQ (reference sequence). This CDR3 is CASSREGRGSPLHF. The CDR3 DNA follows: TGTGCCAGCAGCCGGGAGGGACGCGGTTCACCCCTCCACTTT.

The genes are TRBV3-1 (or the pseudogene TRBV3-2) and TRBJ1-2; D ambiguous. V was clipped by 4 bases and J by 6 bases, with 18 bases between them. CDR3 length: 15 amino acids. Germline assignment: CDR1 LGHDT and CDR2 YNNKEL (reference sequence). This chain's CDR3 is CASSLGRADIHGYTF. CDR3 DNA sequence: TGTGCCAGCAGCCTGGGCCGGGCCGATATCCATGGCTACACCTTC.

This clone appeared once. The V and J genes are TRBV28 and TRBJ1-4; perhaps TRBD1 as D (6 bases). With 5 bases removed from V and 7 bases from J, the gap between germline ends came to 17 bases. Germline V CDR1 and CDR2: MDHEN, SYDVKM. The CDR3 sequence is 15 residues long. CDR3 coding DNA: TGTGCCAGCAGTCAGCGACAGGTAGTGGGTGAAAAACTGTTTTTT. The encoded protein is CASSQRQVVGEKLFF.

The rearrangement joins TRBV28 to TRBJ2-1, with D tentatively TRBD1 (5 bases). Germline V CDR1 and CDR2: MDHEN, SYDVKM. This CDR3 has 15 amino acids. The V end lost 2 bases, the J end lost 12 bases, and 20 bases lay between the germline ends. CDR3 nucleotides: TGTGCCAGCAGTTTAGCCACAACGACAGTATTAGTGCAGTTCTTC. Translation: CASSLATTTVLVQFF.

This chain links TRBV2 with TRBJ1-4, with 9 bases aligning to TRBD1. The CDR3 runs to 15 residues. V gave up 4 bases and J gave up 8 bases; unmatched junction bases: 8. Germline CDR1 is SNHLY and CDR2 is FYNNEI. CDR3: CASSGTRTGEEKLFF. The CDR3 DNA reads TGTGCCAGCAGTGGGACCCGGACAGGGGAAGAAAAACTGTTTTTT.

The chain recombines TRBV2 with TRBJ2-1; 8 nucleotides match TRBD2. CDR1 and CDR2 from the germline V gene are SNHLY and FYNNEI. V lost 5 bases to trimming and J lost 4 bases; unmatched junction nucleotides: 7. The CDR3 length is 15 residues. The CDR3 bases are TGTGCCAGCAGTCCTACTAGCGGAACTTACAATGAGCAGTTCTTC. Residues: CASSPTSGTYNEQFF.

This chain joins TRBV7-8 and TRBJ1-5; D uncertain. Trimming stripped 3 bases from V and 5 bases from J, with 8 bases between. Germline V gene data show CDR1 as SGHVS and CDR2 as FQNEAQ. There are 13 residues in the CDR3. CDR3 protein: CASSLAGDQPQHF. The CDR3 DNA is TGTGCCAGCAGCTTGGCCGGGGATCAGCCCCAGCATTTT. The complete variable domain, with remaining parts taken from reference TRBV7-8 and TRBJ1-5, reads GAGVSQSPRYKVAKRGQDVALRCDPISGHVSLFWYQQALGQGPEFLTYFQNEAQLDKSGLPSDRFFAERPEGSVSTLKIQRTQQEDSAVYLCASSLAGDQPQHFGDGTRLSIL.

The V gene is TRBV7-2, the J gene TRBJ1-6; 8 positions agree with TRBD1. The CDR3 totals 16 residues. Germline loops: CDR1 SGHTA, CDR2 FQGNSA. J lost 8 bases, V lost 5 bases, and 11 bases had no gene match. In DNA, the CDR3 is TGTGCCAGCAGCCCCCTCAGAGGGACAGGAGATTCACCCCTCCACTTT. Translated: CASSPLRGTGDSPLHF.

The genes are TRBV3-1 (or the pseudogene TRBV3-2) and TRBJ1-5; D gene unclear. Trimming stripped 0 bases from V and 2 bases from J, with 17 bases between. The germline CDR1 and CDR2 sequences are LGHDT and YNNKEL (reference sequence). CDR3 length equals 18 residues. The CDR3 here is CASSQDRTRGEGNQPQHF. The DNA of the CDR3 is TGTGCCAGCAGCCAAGATCGGACCCGGGGTGAAGGCAATCAGCCCCAGCATTTT.

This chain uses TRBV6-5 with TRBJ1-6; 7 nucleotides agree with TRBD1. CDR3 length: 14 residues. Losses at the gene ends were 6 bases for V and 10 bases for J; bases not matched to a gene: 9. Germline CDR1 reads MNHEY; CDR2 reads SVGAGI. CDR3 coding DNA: TGTGCCAGCAGCCGACAGGGAAAATCCTCACCCCTCCACTTT. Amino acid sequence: CASSRQGKSSPLHF.

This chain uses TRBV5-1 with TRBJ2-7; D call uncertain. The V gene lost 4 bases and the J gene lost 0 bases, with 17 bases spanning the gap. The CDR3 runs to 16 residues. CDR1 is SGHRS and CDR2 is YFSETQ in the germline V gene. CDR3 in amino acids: CASSPSETPLSYEQYF. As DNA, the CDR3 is TGCGCCAGCAGCCCCTCGGAGACACCTCTCTCCTACGAGCAGTACTTC.

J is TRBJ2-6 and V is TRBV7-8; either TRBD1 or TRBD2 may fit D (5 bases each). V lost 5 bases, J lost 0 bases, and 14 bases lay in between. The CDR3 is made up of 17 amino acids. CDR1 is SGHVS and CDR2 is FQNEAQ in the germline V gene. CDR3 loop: CASSPPGRNSGANVLTF. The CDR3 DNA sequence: TGTGCCAGCAGCCCACCGGGACGGAACTCTGGGGCCAACGTCCTGACTTTC.

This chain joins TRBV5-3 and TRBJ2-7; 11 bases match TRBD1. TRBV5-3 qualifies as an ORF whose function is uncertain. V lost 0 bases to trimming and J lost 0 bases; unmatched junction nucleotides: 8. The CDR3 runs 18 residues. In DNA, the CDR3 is TGTGCCAGAAGCTTGGATCCTCGGGACAGGGGGAACTCCTACGAGCAGTACTTC. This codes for CARSLDPRDRGNSYEQYF.

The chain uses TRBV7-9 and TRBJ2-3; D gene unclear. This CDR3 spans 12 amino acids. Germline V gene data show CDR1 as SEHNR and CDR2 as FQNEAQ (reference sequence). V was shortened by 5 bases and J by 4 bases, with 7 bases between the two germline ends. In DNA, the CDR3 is TGTGCCAGCAGCCCCGTGTCAGATACGCAGTATTTT. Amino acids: CASSPVSDTQYF.

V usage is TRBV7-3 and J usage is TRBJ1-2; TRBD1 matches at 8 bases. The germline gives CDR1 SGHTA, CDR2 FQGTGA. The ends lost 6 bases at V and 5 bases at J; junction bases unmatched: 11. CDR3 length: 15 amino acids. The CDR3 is CASSFLDREEYGYTF. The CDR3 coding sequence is TGTGCCAGCAGTTTCCTGGACAGGGAAGAGTATGGCTACACCTTC.

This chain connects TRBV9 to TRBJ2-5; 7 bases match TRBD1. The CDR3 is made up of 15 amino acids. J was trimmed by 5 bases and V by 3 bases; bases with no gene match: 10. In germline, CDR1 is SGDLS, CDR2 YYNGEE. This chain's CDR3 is CASSADTGVMETQYF. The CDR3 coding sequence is TGTGCCAGCAGCGCTGATACAGGGGTGATGGAGACCCAGTACTTC.

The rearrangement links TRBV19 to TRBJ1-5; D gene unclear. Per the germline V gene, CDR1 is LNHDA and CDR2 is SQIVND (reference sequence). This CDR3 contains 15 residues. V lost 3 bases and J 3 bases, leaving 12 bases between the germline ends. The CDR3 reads CASSIAAVVNQPQHF. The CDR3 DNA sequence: TGTGCCAGTAGTATCGCGGCAGTCGTCAATCAGCCCCAGCATTTT. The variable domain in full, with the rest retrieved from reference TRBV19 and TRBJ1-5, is DGGITQSPKYLFRKEGQNVTLSCEQNLNHDAMYWYRQDPGQGLRLIYYSQIVNDFQKGDIAEGYSVSREKKESFPLTVTSAQKNPTAFYLCASSIAAVVNQPQHFGDGTRLSIL.

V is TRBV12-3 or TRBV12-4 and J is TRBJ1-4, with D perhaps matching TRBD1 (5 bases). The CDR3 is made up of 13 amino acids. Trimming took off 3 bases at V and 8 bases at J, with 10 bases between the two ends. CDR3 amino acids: CASSLAGWEKLFF. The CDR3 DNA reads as TGTGCCAGCAGTTTGGCAGGGTGGGAAAAACTGTTTTTT.

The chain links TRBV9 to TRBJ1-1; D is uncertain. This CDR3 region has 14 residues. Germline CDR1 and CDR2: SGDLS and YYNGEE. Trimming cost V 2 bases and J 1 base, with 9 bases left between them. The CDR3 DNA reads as TGTGCCAGCAGCGTGGATTGGGGGAACACTGAAGCTTTCTTT. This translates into CASSVDWGNTEAFF.

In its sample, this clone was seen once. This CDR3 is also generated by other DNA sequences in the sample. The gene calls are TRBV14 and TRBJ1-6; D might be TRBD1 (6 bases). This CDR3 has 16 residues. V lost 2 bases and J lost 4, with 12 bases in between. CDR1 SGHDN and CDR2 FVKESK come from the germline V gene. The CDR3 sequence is CASSQNRALYNSPLHF. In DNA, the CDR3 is TGTGCCAGCAGCCAAAACAGGGCTTTATATAATTCACCCCTCCACTTT.

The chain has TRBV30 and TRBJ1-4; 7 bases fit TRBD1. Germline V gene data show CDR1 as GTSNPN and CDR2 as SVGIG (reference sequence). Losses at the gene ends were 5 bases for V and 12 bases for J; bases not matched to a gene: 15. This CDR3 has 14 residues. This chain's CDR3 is CAWAFGTVVSELFF. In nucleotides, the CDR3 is TGTGCCTGGGCATTCGGGACAGTGGTTAGCGAACTGTTTTTT.

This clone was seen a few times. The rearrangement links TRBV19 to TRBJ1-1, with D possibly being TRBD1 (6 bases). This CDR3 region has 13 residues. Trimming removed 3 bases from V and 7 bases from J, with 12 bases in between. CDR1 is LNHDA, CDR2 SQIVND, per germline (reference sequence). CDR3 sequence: CASSIRTASEAFF. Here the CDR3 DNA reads TGTGCCAGTAGTATCAGGACAGCGAGTGAAGCTTTCTTT.